This T cell receptor (beta chain) was captured in a study of blood T cell repertoires in COVID-19. Study-level information: The United States, Italy and Spain provided the acute and convalescent COVID-19 samples. Sources were T cells, B-cell-depleted T cells, or PBMCs; the material itself was cDNA or gDNA.

In the original analysis: Amplification of reference gene primers was used by the study to estimate nucleated cell counts. The data were produced by immunoSEQ multiplex PCR, yet TCRdb's version contains in-frame clones alone and is incomplete. The V and J calls and clone size were taken over from that table, and D and trimming were inferred from the DNA. The sample lists some 160,000 clones, more than 70% occurring once. V dropped 1 base and J dropped 3; count of bases not matched to a gene: 13. The CDR3 has 18 residues. From germline, CDR1 is SGHNT and CDR2 YYREEE (reference sequence). The sequencing input was peripheral blood. The clonotype comes from a woman between 65 and 79 years old who had recovered from COVID-19. V is TRBV5-4 and J is TRBJ2-3, with TRBD2 identical over 8 bases. The CDR3 nucleotides read TGTGCCAGCAGCTTGCCCCGGGGTAGCGGGATTGGGACAGATACGCAGTATTTT. It specifies CASSLPRGSGIGTDTQYF.